A selection of T cell receptor beta chains follows, all from one sample in a study of blood T cell repertoires in COVID-19. Sequencing was performed with immunoSEQ multiplex PCR; in TCRdb, only in-frame clones are kept and a portion is missing. The sample comprises more than 55,000 clones, 82% of which are singletons, and 8% to 10% rests with the top ten. Sequencing was done on a sample of peripheral blood. The receptors shown here come from a woman older than 75 with acute or convalescent COVID-19. CDR3s include the opening cysteine and the closing phenylalanine or tryptophan. A D gene is named only where the DNA matches it firmly. Rows may omit the clone size; those that give it use once, few, many or a size class.

J gene: TRBJ1-2; clone size: once; V gene: TRBV27; D gene: -; CDR3 DNA: TGTGCCAGCAGTTTCTCCGGGGGACTTGAGAGTGGCTACACCTTC; CDR3 protein: CASSFSGGLESGYTF
J gene: TRBJ2-2; clone size: few; V gene: TRBV5-4; D gene: -; CDR3 DNA: TGTGCCAGCACCGACCGGGGGACCGTCACCGGGGAGCTGTTTTTT; CDR3 protein: CASTDRGTVTGELFF
J gene: TRBJ1-2; clone size: -; V gene: TRBV19; D gene: -; CDR3 DNA: TGTGCCAGTAGTATTGACAGCCGTCGAATCTATGGCTACACCTTC; CDR3 protein: CASSIDSRRIYGYTF
J gene: TRBJ2-7; clone size: -; V gene: TRBV5-1; D gene: -; CDR3 DNA: TGCGCCAGCAGCCAGCTTTCGCGGGGTTTCCGCTCCTACGAGCAGTACTTC; CDR3 protein: CASSQLSRGFRSYEQYF
J gene: TRBJ2-1; clone size: -; V gene: TRBV5-1; D gene: -; CDR3 DNA: TGCGCCAGCAGCCCTTCCATAAGGGGGGGCAATGAGCAGTTCTTC; CDR3 protein: CASSPSIRGGNEQFF
J gene: TRBJ2-1; clone size: -; V gene: TRBV5-1; D gene: TRBD1; CDR3 DNA: TGCGCCAGCAGCTTGATGACAGGGCCTCGAGGTGAGCAGTTCTTC; CDR3 protein: CASSLMTGPRGEQFF
J gene: TRBJ2-3; clone size: -; V gene: TRBV3-1/TRBV3-2; D gene: TRBD2; CDR3 DNA: TGTGCCAGCAGCCACCGGAGCGCGGGGGGGGCAGATACGCAGTATTTT; CDR3 protein: CASSHRSAGGADTQYF
J gene: TRBJ1-2; clone size: -; V gene: TRBV7-2; D gene: -; CDR3 DNA: TGTGCCAGCAGCCCTTATACCGGGAGTCTGGGGGGCTACACCTTC; CDR3 protein: CASSPYTGSLGGYTF
J gene: TRBJ2-2; clone size: few; V gene: TRBV30; D gene: -; CDR3 DNA: TGTGCCTGGAGTACCGAGGGCCCGAACACCGGGGAGCTGTTTTTT; CDR3 protein: CAWSTEGPNTGELFF
J gene: TRBJ2-7; clone size: -; V gene: TRBV11-2; D gene: -; CDR3 DNA: TGTGCCAGCAGCTTAGGGAGGGGAACCTCCTACGAGCAGTACTTC; CDR3 protein: CASSLGRGTSYEQYF
J gene: TRBJ2-3; clone size: once; V gene: TRBV5-1; D gene: TRBD2; CDR3 DNA: TGCGCCAGCAGCCTTTGGACTAGCGGGGGAGGGACAGATACGCAGTATTTT; CDR3 protein: CASSLWTSGGGTDTQYF
J gene: TRBJ2-1; clone size: -; V gene: TRBV12-3/TRBV12-4; D gene: -; CDR3 DNA: TGTGCCAGCAGGAAGGGGGATAATGAGCAGTTCTTC; CDR3 protein: CASRKGDNEQFF
J gene: TRBJ1-1; clone size: few; V gene: TRBV7-8; D gene: -; CDR3 DNA: TGTGCCAGCAGCTCATATCGGGGGGCTAAAGCTGAAGCTTTCTTT; CDR3 protein: CASSSYRGAKAEAFF
J gene: TRBJ2-1; clone size: -; V gene: TRBV29-1; D gene: TRBD2; CDR3 DNA: TGCAGCCCTTATGGAGGGGAGGGGCTCGGGGCTTACAATGAGCAGTTCTTC; CDR3 protein: CSPYGGEGLGAYNEQFF
J gene: TRBJ2-7; clone size: -; V gene: TRBV6-6; D gene: -; CDR3 DNA: TGTGCCAGCAGTTACTCGGACAAAGTGCAGTACTTC; CDR3 protein: CASSYSDKVQYF
J gene: TRBJ2-5; clone size: -; V gene: TRBV7-9; D gene: -; CDR3 DNA: TGTGCCAGCAGCTTGGGCGAGGGGACCCAGTACTTC; CDR3 protein: CASSLGEGTQYF
J gene: TRBJ2-7; clone size: few; V gene: TRBV5-1; D gene: TRBD1; CDR3 DNA: TGCGCCAGCAGCTTGATGACAGGGGGCGTCTACGAGCAGTACTTC; CDR3 protein: CASSLMTGGVYEQYF
J gene: TRBJ1-1; clone size: -; V gene: TRBV6-5; D gene: TRBD1; CDR3 DNA: TGTGCCAGCAGAACGACAGGGTTCGGGGCTGAAGCTTTCTTT; CDR3 protein: CASRTTGFGAEAFF
J gene: TRBJ2-7; clone size: -; V gene: TRBV5-5; D gene: TRBD1; CDR3 DNA: TGTGCCAGCAGCGGTGACAGGGACACCTACGAGCAGTACTTC; CDR3 protein: CASSGDRDTYEQYF
J gene: TRBJ1-2; clone size: -; V gene: TRBV9; D gene: -; CDR3 DNA: TGTGCCAGCAGCGTAGAATCAGGCAATGTTGTGTCTGGCTACACCTTC; CDR3 protein: CASSVESGNVVSGYTF
J gene: TRBJ1-1; clone size: -; V gene: TRBV29-1; D gene: TRBD1; CDR3 DNA: TGCAGCGAACAGGGGGCGCGAGGTCCTGAAGCTTTCTTT; CDR3 protein: CSEQGARGPEAFF
J gene: TRBJ1-3; clone size: -; V gene: TRBV6-5; D gene: -; CDR3 DNA: TGTGCCAGCAGGGGACACTCTGGAAACACCATATATTTT; CDR3 protein: CASRGHSGNTIYF
J gene: TRBJ1-4; clone size: -; V gene: TRBV5-1; D gene: -; CDR3 DNA: TGCGCCAGCAGCTTTCAGGGTACTAATGAAAAACTGTTTTTT; CDR3 protein: CASSFQGTNEKLFF
J gene: TRBJ1-1; clone size: -; V gene: TRBV27; D gene: -; CDR3 DNA: TGTGCCAGCCGACGCTGGGAGGGACGGGACACTGAAGCTTTCTTT; CDR3 protein: CASRRWEGRDTEAFF
J gene: TRBJ1-1; clone size: -; V gene: TRBV19; D gene: TRBD1; CDR3 DNA: TGTGCCAGTAGTATGGGACAGGGAATGAACACTGAAGCTTTCTTT; CDR3 protein: CASSMGQGMNTEAFF